The TCR beta chain under discussion was sequenced for a study of blood T cell repertoires in COVID-19. The CDR3 runs to 14 residues. Trimming took 7 bases from V and 0 from J, leaving 12 bases between them. The germline V gene has CDR1 MNHEY and CDR2 SVGAGI. The protocol was immunoSEQ multiplex PCR, while the TCRdb copy is restricted to in-frame clones and leaves out a portion. The sample lists around 450,000 clones, around 90% occurring once. Cohort placement rested on clinical history that participants reported themselves. What the recovered Cohort 3 donors had was two negative PCRs, clearance, or symptom resolution.

The V gene is TRBV6-5, the J gene TRBJ1-1; D not resolved. Sequencing was performed on PBMCs or T cells enriched from blood (not recorded which). This TCR was recovered from a young woman who had recovered from COVID-19. The CDR3 DNA reads TGTGCCAGCATCGGTTTTCCATTGAACACTGAAGCTTTCTTT. Translation gives CASIGFPLNTEAFF.